These 17 T cell receptor beta chains share one sample of origin, sequenced in a study of graft-versus-host responses after intestinal transplantation. Repertoires were generated with immunoSEQ multiplex PCR, while TCRdb's copy carries only in-frame clones and drops some. This table holds roughly 89,000 clones, roughly 90% found once. These TCRs are of unknown antigen specificity. Sequenced material: unstimulated CD4+ T cells sorted from spleen or lymph node cells, taken before intestinal transplant. The receptors shown here come from a human donor who received an intestinal transplant.

This chain joins TRBV9 and TRBJ2-3; 7 positions match TRBD2. The trim removed 0 bases at V and 5 bases at J, leaving 9 bases unmatched. Germline V gene sequence: CDR1 SGDLS, CDR2 YYNGEE. The CDR3 consists of 16 residues. CDR3 residues: CASSVAAGDSGDTQYF. As DNA, the CDR3 is TGTGCCAGCAGCGTAGCGGCGGGAGACTCGGGAGATACGCAGTATTTT.

Only one count was recorded for this clone. The chain is built from TRBV7-9 and TRBJ1-6; tentatively, D is TRBD1 (6 bases). Germline V gives CDR1 SEHNR, CDR2 FQNEAQ (reference sequence). The CDR3 contains 12 residues. V lost 4 bases, J lost 11 bases, and 9 bases lay in between. The CDR3 spells CASSSTGTPLHF. CDR3 sequence (DNA): TGTGCCAGCAGCTCTACAGGGACACCCCTCCACTTT.

This chain joins TRBV27 and TRBJ2-1, with a weak D call TRBD2 (5 bases). This CDR3 comprises 13 residues. Trimming stripped 8 bases from V and 8 bases from J, with 16 bases between. Germline V gives CDR1 MNHEY, CDR2 SMNVEV (reference sequence). The CDR3 sequence is CASGPAGRDEQFF. CDR3 in DNA: TGTGCCAGCGGACCCGCTGGGAGAGATGAGCAGTTCTTC.

The chain recombines TRBV7-3 with TRBJ1-2; 8 nucleotides agree with TRBD1. The V and J ends lost 4 bases and 8 bases, in that order; junction bases with no gene match: 6. Germline CDR1 and CDR2: SGHTA and FQGTGA. The CDR3 loop spans 13 amino acids. CDR3 sequence reads: CASSSRGTGGYTF. The CDR3, as DNA: TGTGCCAGCAGCTCCCGGGGGACAGGCGGCTACACCTTC.

The chain carries TRBV6-5 and TRBJ1-2, with D perhaps matching TRBD1 (6 bases). Germline V lookup: CDR1 MNHEY, CDR2 SVGAGI. The CDR3 runs 15 residues. V dropped 2 bases and J dropped 4 bases, with 14 bases sitting between them. DNA for the CDR3: TGTGCCAGCAGTTACGGGGGCAGGGGATTCTATGGCTACACCTTC. Translation gives CASSYGGRGFYGYTF.

The rearrangement joins TRBV10-3 to TRBJ2-3, with TRBD2 matching over 8 bases. The V and J ends lost 8 bases and 3 bases, in that order; junction bases with no gene match: 13. Germline V lookup: CDR1 ENHRY, CDR2 SYGVKD. CDR3 size: 16 residues. DNA for the CDR3: TGTGCCATCGAGACCAGGGAGCGGGGGCCTACAGATACGCAGTATTTT. Its protein product is CAIETRERGPTDTQYF.

V usage is TRBV30 and J usage is TRBJ2-5; possible D gene TRBD2, 6 bases. V gave up 1 base and J gave up 5 bases, with 11 bases separating them. Germline CDR1 and CDR2: GTSNPN and SVGIG (reference sequence). The CDR3 runs 13 residues. CDR3 sequence (DNA): TGTGCCTGGAGTGCTGGACTAAAGGAGACCCAGTACTTC. This translates into CAWSAGLKETQYF.

The gene calls are TRBV7-2 and TRBJ2-1; TRBD2 agrees at 8 bases. In germline, CDR1 is SGHTA, CDR2 FQGNSA. The V gene end was trimmed by 1 base and the J gene end by 0 bases; junction bases not matched to a gene: 2. The CDR3 runs 16 residues. CDR3 sequence (DNA): TGTGCCAGCAGCTTAGTAGCGGGAAGCTCCTACAATGAGCAGTTCTTC. Translation: CASSLVAGSSYNEQFF.

This chain links TRBV7-8 with TRBJ2-7, with 7 bases matching TRBD2. The CDR3 spans 17 residues. V shed 5 bases and J 0 bases; nucleotides not matched to a gene: 13. The germline V gene has CDR1 SGHVS and CDR2 FQNEAQ. The CDR3 is CASSQTILAVSSYEQYF. The CDR3 DNA is TGTGCCAGCAGCCAAACGATCCTAGCGGTTAGCTCCTACGAGCAGTACTTC.

V and J are TRBV30 and TRBJ2-7, with 7 bases identical to TRBD2. Germline V gene sequence: CDR1 GTSNPN, CDR2 SVGIG (reference sequence). The CDR3 is made up of 15 amino acids. Unmatched junction bases numbered 6, after V lost 0 bases and J lost 1 base. The CDR3 region is CAWSVQAGASYEQYF. The CDR3 DNA sequence: TGTGCCTGGAGTGTACAGGCGGGAGCGTCCTACGAGCAGTACTTC.

The rearrangement links TRBV10-1 to TRBJ2-5; D not resolved. Germline-derived CDR1 and CDR2 are WNHNN and SYGVQD (reference sequence). This CDR3 comprises 13 residues. V dropped 4 bases and J dropped 4 bases, with 10 bases sitting between them. DNA of the CDR3: TGCGCCAGCAGTGGACGGGTCGTAGAGACCCAGTACTTC. Its protein product is CASSGRVVETQYF.

The chain combines TRBV6-5 with TRBJ2-1, with 7 bases identical to TRBD2. Trimming cost V 0 bases and J 10 bases; bases outside gene matches: 9. Germline CDR1 is MNHEY and CDR2 is SVGAGI. This CDR3 spans 15 amino acids. CDR3 nucleotides: TGTGCCAGCAGTTACTCGACAGCGGCGGGGGTCGAGCAGTTCTTC. Protein: CASSYSTAAGVEQFF.

The chain has TRBV28 and TRBJ2-1; 8 bases map to TRBD2. The CDR3 is 14 residues long. CDR1 is MDHEN and CDR2 is SYDVKM in the germline V gene. V was pared by 6 bases and J by 10 bases, with 11 bases of the junction left unmatched. CDR3 sequence (DNA): TGTGCCAGCAGATTGCGGCGGGAGGCCCTCGAGCAGTTCTTC. Its protein product is CASRLRREALEQFF.

The rearrangement joins TRBV4-2 to TRBJ2-7, with 8 bases fitting TRBD2. V lost 5 bases and J lost 2; bases outside the gene matches: 8. The CDR3 length is 15 residues. The germline gives CDR1 LGHNA, CDR2 YNFKEQ. This chain's CDR3 is CASSKGGLAPYEQYF. DNA of the CDR3: TGTGCCAGCAGCAAGGGAGGACTAGCTCCCTACGAGCAGTACTTC.

In DNA form, the CDR3 reads TGTGCCAGCAGTTCACTTCGACAGCGCGGCTACACCTTC. Translated, it gives CASSSLRQRGYTF. The chain uses TRBV6-5 and TRBJ1-2; D might be TRBD1 (5 bases). V lost 4 bases and J lost 8, with 14 bases in between. From germline, CDR1 is MNHEY and CDR2 SVGAGI. The CDR3 is 13 residues long.

Here the CDR3 reads CASSPGQGGNTIYF. The CDR3 DNA is TGCGCCAGCAGCCCGGGACAGGGTGGAAACACCATATATTTT. V gene TRBV5-1 combines with J gene TRBJ1-3, with 9 positions matching TRBD1. The V gene end was trimmed by 4 bases and the J gene end by 3 bases; junction bases not matched to a gene: 2. CDR1 and CDR2 (germline): SGHRS, YFSETQ. The CDR3 is 14 amino acids.

The CDR3 here is CASGGTDSYNEQFF. Written as DNA, the CDR3 is TGTGCCAGCGGAGGGACAGACTCCTACAATGAGCAGTTCTTC. The rearrangement links TRBV6-1 to TRBJ2-1; possibly TRBD1 for D (7 bases). Trimming cost V 8 bases and J 0 bases, with 11 bases left between them. Looked up from germline, CDR1 is MNHNS and CDR2 is SASEGT. The CDR3 covers 14 residues.